This TCR beta chain stems from a study of control samples from healthy donors and cancer patients. Trimming stripped 5 bases from V and 7 bases from J, with 8 bases between. Germline V gene data show CDR1 as LGHDT and CDR2 as YNNKEL (reference sequence). CDR3 length equals 11 residues. Generated by immunoSEQ multiplex PCR, the TCRdb table keeps only in-frame clones and is missing some. This sample has about 190,000 clones, with over 80% found just once. Sequencing was performed on blood. The sequence was obtained from a man between 25 and 39 years old in good health. This chain uses TRBV3-1 (or the pseudogene TRBV3-2) with TRBJ1-2; D not resolved. CDR3 region: CASSERLGYTF. In DNA, the CDR3 is TGTGCCAGCAGCGAACGTCTTGGCTACACCTTC.